The 23 T cell receptor beta chains listed next were all sequenced from one sample in a study of T-cell memory formation after mild COVID-19. Using its own MiXCR run on the 5' RACE reads, TCRdb lists one record per CDR3 protein. The data show 300,000 to 400,000 distinct CDR3 sequences, about 15% seen once. The sequenced sample was PBMCs or a T cell subset sorted from them (not recorded which). Source of these receptors: a man aged 18 to 29 who had mild COVID-19 (a few samples of this study predate the infection). Cell type and time point are not known.

This clonotype was counted a few times. The CDR3 loop is CASSRLTSGGAAGELFF. The DNA for the CDR3 is TGCGCCAGCAGCCGCCTGACTAGCGGGGGGGCGGCCGGGGAGCTGTTTTTT. V is TRBV4-3 and J is TRBJ2-2, with 14 bases identical to TRBD2. Per the germline V gene, CDR1 is LGHNA and CDR2 is YSLEER. The CDR3 runs 17 residues. After removal of 4 bases from V and 6 bases from J, the junction contained 7 bases not matched to a gene.

The chain links TRBV5-1 to TRBJ1-2; the D is unclear. The CDR3 consists of 13 residues. The germline V gene has CDR1 SGHRS and CDR2 YFSETQ. The V and J ends lost 2 bases and 0 bases respectively, with 5 bases between them. This chain's CDR3 is CASSFVTNYGYTF. For the CDR3, the DNA is TGCGCCAGCAGCTTTGTCACTAACTATGGCTACACCTTC.

V gene TRBV7-2 combines with J gene TRBJ2-3; D is perhaps TRBD2 (5 bases). Looked up from germline, CDR1 is SGHTA and CDR2 is FQGNSA. V was trimmed by 6 bases and J by 5 bases, leaving 18 bases between them. The CDR3 loop spans 15 amino acids. The CDR3 sequence: CASRTRGGGGDTQYF. In DNA form, the CDR3 reads TGTGCCAGCAGGACCCGTGGCGGAGGTGGAGATACGCAGTATTTT.

This chain connects TRBV4-1 to TRBJ2-7; D could derive from TRBD1 or TRBD2 (5 bases each). V was trimmed by 0 bases and J by 2 bases, leaving 14 bases between them. This CDR3 contains 16 residues. Germline V gene data show CDR1 as MGHRA and CDR2 as YSYEKL. CDR3 sequence reads: CASSQDLAGSTYEQYF. CDR3 nucleotides: TGCGCCAGCAGCCAAGATTTGGCAGGGAGCACCTACGAGCAGTACTTC.

This chain links TRBV5-5 with TRBJ2-3; 9 bases fit TRBD2. The trim removed 2 bases at V and 4 bases at J, leaving 8 bases unmatched. This CDR3 spans 16 amino acids. Germline-derived CDR1 and CDR2 are SGHKS and YYEKEE (reference sequence). CDR3 nucleotide sequence: TGTGCCAGCAGCTTCCTAGCGGGAACATTACCAGATACGCAGTATTTT. Amino acids: CASSFLAGTLPDTQYF.

This chain connects TRBV10-3 to TRBJ2-7; D is unresolved. The germline CDR1 and CDR2 sequences are ENHRY and SYGVKD. V was shortened by 3 bases and J by 1 base, with 16 bases between the two germline ends. The CDR3 loop spans 16 amino acids. The CDR3 sequence: CAISDLTRQISYEQYF. The CDR3 nucleotides are TGTGCCATCAGTGACTTGACCCGCCAAATTTCCTACGAGCAGTACTTC.

This chain links TRBV9 with TRBJ1-3; D is possibly TRBD1 (5 bases). V lost 3 bases to trimming and J lost 0 bases, with 13 bases between them. This CDR3 contains 16 residues. In germline, CDR1 is SGDLS, CDR2 YYNGEE. CDR3 DNA: TGTGCCAGCAGCGCGAGGGGATGGAGCTCTGGAAACACCATATATTTT. Its translation is CASSARGWSSGNTIYF.

At least ten counts were recorded for this clonotype. The V gene is TRBV6-1, the J gene TRBJ2-2; D assignment may be TRBD1 or TRBD2 (5 bases each). The length of the CDR3 is 16 residues. V lost 2 bases, J lost 5 bases, and 15 bases lay in between. Germline loops: CDR1 MNHNS, CDR2 SASEGT. CDR3 sequence reads: CASSERGGFSTGELFF. CDR3 bases: TGTGCCAGCAGTGAACGGGGCGGCTTTTCGACCGGGGAGCTGTTTTTT.

The V and J genes are TRBV12-3 or TRBV12-4 and TRBJ2-1; 10 nucleotides align to TRBD2. The CDR3 is made up of 16 amino acids. V trimming: 6 bases; J trimming: 3 bases; junction bases outside the gene matches: 8. The CDR3 DNA reads TGTGCCAGCAGACTTAACCTAGCGGGGGTCTACAATGAGCAGTTCTTC. Its translation: CASRLNLAGVYNEQFF.

V is TRBV20-1 and J is TRBJ1-4; D gene unclear. Germline V gives CDR1 DFQATT, CDR2 SNEGSKA (reference sequence). This CDR3 has 16 amino acids. Trimming took 0 bases from V and 0 from J, leaving 11 bases between them. This CDR3 reads CSARDLRAATNEKLFF. The CDR3, as DNA: TGCAGTGCTAGAGATCTGAGGGCTGCAACTAATGAAAAACTGTTTTTT.

This clonotype was counted only a few times. The rearrangement links TRBV4-1 to TRBJ1-5; the D is unclear. There are 14 residues in the CDR3. Trimming took 0 bases from V and 2 from J, leaving 5 bases between them. Germline CDR1 and CDR2: MGHRA and YSYEKL. The CDR3 loop is CASSQDYRNQPQHF. The CDR3 coding sequence is TGCGCCAGCAGCCAAGATTACCGCAATCAGCCCCAGCATTTT.

This clonotype was picked up a small number of times. V usage is TRBV6-2 or TRBV6-3 and J usage is TRBJ1-2; possible D gene TRBD1, 5 bases. The CDR3 is made up of 15 amino acids. CDR1 is MNHEY and CDR2 is SVGEGT in the germline V gene. The germline V and J ends were trimmed by 2 bases and 10 bases, with 20 bases remaining between them. The CDR3 here is CASSYPWGDGADYTF. The CDR3 DNA follows: TGTGCCAGCAGTTACCCCTGGGGGGACGGCGCTGACTACACCTTC.

In this sample, this clonotype turned up a few times. The gene calls are TRBV29-1 and TRBJ2-5, with D possibly called TRBD1 or TRBD2 (5 bases each). CDR1 SQVTM and CDR2 ANQGSEA come from the germline V gene. The CDR3 sequence is 12 residues long. Between the trimmed V and J ends, which lost 6 bases and 5 bases, there was a span of 13 bases. CDR3 loop: CSVKKGTETQYF. The CDR3 DNA is TGCAGCGTGAAAAAGGGGACGGAGACCCAGTACTTC.

At least ten counts were recorded for this clonotype. The chain combines TRBV9 with TRBJ2-3, with unresolved D. The V end was cut by 0 bases, the J end by 2 bases, with 7 bases between. Germline V gene lookup returns CDR1 SGDLS and CDR2 YYNGEE. The CDR3 length is 14 residues. CDR3 sequence reads: CASSVAPDTDTQYF. DNA for the CDR3: TGTGCCAGCAGCGTAGCTCCTGACACAGATACGCAGTATTTT.

The chain uses TRBV20-1 and TRBJ1-4; D is unresolved. The germline V gene has CDR1 DFQATT and CDR2 SNEGSKA (reference sequence). Trimming left V 6 bases short and J 8 bases short, with 7 bases between. The CDR3 extends over 10 amino acids. This chain's CDR3 is CSAVREKLFF. DNA of the CDR3: TGCAGTGCAGTAAGAGAAAAACTGTTTTTT.

The rearrangement uses TRBV20-1 and TRBJ1-2; TRBD1 aligns across 7 bases. V dropped 6 bases and J dropped 7; count of bases not matched to a gene: 8. This CDR3 is built from 12 residues. Germline V lookup: CDR1 DFQATT, CDR2 SNEGSKA (reference sequence). The CDR3 coding sequence is TGCAGTGCACGGACAGGATCCCCTGGCTACACCTTC. Its translation is CSARTGSPGYTF.

The chain recombines TRBV5-1 with TRBJ2-1; the D gene is possibly TRBD2 (5 bases). This CDR3 spans 13 amino acids. Trimming took 3 bases from V and 2 from J, leaving 6 bases between them. Germline loops: CDR1 SGHRS, CDR2 YFSETQ. CDR3 nucleotides: TGCGCCAGCAGCTGGGGAGCCTACAATGAGCAGTTCTTC. Encoded protein: CASSWGAYNEQFF.

The CDR3 DNA reads as TGCGCCAGCAGACTTGCGGGGGGGGCCACAGATACGCAGTATTTT. Translated, it gives CASRLAGGATDTQYF. The chain couples TRBV5-1 to TRBJ2-3, with 9 bases matching TRBD2. The CDR3 has 15 residues. Germline V gene lookup returns CDR1 SGHRS and CDR2 YFSETQ. Unmatched junction bases numbered 6, after V lost 5 bases and J lost 2 bases.

This chain uses TRBV20-1 with TRBJ2-1; TRBD2 agrees at 12 bases. V was pared by 0 bases and J by 8 bases, with 17 bases of the junction left unmatched. CDR1 is DFQATT, CDR2 SNEGSKA, per germline (reference sequence). This CDR3 has 19 residues. DNA of the CDR3: TGCAGTGCTAGAGATACGTCACTAGCGGGGGGTCCAAACCGGGATGAGCAGTTCTTC. This sequence encodes CSARDTSLAGGPNRDEQFF.

This clonotype was counted a few times. The chain links TRBV5-6 to TRBJ2-1; D gene uncertain. This CDR3 is built from 13 residues. Trimming cost V 0 bases and J 7 bases, with 8 bases left between them. Germline V gene sequence: CDR1 SGHDT, CDR2 YYEEEE. The CDR3 DNA follows: TGTGCCAGCAGCTTGGTTGAAGGGAATGAGCAGTTCTTC. This encodes CASSLVEGNEQFF.

This clonotype was found a few times. In DNA form, the CDR3 reads TGTGCCAGCAGTTTGCTCATTTGGTTCGGTGGCTACACCTTC. Its translation is CASSLLIWFGGYTF. The chain is built from TRBV12-3 or TRBV12-4 and TRBJ1-2, with D hard to call. Trimming removed 3 bases from V and 7 bases from J, with 15 bases in between. The CDR3 loop spans 14 amino acids.

In this sample, this clonotype turned up a few times. The rearrangement uses TRBV18 and TRBJ2-5; no clear D gene. Trimming pared 1 base from V and 4 bases from J, leaving 16 bases between. Germline CDR1 reads KGHSH; CDR2 reads LQKENI. This CDR3 has 16 residues. CDR3 bases: TGTGCCAGCTCACCACGTGTCGACTTCGGCGGAGAGACCCAGTACTTC. The encoded protein is CASSPRVDFGGETQYF.

This sequence joins TRBV28 and TRBJ2-4; D is unresolved. The CDR3 is made up of 12 amino acids. The germline CDR1 and CDR2 sequences are MDHEN and SYDVKM. The V end lost 2 bases, the J end lost 6 bases, and 5 bases lay between the germline ends. CDR3 sequence: CASSLKGNIQYF. The CDR3 coding sequence is TGTGCCAGCAGTTTAAAGGGAAACATTCAGTACTTC.